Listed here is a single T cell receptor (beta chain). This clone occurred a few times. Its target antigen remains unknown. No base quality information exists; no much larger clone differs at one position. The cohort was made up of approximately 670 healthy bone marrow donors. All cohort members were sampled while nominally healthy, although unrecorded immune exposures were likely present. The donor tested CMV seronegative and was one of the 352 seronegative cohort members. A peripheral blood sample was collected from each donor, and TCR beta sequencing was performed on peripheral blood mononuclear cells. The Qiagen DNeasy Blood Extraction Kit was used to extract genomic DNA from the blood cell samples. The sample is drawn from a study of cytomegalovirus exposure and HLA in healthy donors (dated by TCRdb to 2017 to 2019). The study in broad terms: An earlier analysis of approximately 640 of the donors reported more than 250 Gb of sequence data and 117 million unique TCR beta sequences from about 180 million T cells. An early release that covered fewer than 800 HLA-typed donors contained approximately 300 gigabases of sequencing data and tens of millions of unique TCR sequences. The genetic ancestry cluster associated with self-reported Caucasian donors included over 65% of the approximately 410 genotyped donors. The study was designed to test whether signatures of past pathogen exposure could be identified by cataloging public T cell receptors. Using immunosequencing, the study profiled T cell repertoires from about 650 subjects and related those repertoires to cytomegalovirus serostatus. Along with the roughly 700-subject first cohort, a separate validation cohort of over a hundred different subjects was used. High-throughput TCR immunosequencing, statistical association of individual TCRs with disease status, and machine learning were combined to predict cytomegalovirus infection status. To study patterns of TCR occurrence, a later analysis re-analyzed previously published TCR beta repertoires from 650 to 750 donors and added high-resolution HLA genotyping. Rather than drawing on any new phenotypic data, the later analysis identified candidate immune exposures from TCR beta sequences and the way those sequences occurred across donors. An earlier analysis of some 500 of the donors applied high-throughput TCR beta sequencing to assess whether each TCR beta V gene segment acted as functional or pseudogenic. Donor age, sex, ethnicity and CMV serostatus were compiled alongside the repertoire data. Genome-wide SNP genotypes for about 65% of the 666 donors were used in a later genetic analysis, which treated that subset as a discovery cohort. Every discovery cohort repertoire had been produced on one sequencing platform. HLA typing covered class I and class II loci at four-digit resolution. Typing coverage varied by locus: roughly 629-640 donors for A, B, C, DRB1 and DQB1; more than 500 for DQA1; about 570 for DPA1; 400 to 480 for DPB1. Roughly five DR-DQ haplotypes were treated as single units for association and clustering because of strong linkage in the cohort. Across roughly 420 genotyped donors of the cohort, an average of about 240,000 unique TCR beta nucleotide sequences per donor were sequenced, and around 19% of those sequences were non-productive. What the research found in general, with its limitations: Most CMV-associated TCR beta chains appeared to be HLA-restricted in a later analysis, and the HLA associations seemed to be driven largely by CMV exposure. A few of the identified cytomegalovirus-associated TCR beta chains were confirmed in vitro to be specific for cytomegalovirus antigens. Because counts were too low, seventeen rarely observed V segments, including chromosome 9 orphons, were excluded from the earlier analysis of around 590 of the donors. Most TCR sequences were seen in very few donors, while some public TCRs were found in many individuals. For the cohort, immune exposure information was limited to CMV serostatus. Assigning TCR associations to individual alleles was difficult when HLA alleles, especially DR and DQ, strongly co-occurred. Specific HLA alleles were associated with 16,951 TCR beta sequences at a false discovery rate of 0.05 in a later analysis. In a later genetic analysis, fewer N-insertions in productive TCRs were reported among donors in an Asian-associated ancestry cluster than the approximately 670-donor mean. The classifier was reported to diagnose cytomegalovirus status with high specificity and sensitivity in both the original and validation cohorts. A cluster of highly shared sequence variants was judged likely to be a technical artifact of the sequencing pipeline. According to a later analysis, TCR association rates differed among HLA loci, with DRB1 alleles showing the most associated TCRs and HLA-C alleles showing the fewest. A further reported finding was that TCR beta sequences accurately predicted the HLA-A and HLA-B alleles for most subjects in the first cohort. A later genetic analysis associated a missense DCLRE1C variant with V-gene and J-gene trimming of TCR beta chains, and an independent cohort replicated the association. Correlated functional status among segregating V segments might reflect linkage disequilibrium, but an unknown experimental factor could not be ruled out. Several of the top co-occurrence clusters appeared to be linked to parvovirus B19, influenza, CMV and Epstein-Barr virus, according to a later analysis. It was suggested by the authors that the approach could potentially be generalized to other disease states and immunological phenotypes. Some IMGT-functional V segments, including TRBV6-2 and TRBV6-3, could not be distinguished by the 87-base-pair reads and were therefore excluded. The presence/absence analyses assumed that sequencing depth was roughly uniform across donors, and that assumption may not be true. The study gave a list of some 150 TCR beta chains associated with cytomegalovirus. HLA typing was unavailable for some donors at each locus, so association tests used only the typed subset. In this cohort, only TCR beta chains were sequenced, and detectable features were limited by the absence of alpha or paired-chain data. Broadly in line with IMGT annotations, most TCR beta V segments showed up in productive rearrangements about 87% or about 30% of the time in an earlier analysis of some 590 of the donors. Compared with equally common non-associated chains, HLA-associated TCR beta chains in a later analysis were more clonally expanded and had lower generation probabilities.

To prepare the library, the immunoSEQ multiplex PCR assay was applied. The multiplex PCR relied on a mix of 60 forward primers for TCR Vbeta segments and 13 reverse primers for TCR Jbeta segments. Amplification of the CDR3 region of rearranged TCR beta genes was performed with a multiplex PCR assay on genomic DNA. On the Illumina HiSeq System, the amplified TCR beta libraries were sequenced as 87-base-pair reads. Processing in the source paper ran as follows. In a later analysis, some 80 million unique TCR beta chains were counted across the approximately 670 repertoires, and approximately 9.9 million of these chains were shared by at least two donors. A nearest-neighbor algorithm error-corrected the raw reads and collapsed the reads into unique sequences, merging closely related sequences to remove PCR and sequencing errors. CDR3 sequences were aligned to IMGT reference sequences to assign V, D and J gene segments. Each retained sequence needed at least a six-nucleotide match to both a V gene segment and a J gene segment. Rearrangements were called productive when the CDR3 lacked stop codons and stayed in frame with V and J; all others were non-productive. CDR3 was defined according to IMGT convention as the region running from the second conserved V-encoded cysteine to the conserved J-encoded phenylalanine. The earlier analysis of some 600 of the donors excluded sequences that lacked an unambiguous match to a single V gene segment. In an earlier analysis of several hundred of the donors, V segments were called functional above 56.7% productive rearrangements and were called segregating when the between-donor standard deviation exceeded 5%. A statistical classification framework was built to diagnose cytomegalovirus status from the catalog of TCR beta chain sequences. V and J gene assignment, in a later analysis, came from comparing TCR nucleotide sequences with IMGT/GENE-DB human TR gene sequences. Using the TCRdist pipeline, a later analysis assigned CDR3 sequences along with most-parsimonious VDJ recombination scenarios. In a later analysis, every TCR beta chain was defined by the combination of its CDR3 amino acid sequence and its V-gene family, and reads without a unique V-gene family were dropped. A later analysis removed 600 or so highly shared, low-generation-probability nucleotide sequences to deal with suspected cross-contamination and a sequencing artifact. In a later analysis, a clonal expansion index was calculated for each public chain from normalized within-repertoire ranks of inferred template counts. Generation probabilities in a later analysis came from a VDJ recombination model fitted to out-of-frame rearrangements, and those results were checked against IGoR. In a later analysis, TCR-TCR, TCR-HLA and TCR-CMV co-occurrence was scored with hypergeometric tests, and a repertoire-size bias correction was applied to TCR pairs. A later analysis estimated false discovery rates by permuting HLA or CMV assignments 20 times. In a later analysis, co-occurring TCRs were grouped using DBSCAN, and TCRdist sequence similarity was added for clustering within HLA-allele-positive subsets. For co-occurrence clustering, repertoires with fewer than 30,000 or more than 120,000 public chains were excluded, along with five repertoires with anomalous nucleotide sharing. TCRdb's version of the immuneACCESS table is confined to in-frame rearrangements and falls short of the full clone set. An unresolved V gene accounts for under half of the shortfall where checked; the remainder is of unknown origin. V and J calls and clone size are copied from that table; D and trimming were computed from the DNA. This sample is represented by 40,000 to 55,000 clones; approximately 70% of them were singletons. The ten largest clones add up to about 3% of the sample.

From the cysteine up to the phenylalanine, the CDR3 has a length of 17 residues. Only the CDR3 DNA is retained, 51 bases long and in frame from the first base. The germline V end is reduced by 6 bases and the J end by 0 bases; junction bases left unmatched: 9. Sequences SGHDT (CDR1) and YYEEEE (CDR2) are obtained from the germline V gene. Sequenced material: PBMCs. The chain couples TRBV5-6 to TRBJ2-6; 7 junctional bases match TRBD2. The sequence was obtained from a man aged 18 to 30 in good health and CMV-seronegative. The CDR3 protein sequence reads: CASIGAGLSSGANVLTF. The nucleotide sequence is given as TGTGCCAGCATCGGAGCGGGACTTTCCTCTGGGGCCAACGTCCTGACTTTC.